This T cell receptor (beta chain) stems from a study of blood T cell repertoires in COVID-19. Turning to the study itself: Sites in the United States, Italy and Spain provided acute and convalescent COVID-19 samples. T cells, B-cell-depleted T cells, or PBMCs provided the cDNA or gDNA that served as material.

The germline V gene has CDR1 LGHDT and CDR2 YNNKEL (reference sequence). The CDR3 runs 17 residues. The trim removed 4 bases at V and 4 bases at J, leaving 7 bases unmatched. Donors were grouped by their self-reported clinical history. Authors' data handling: Estimation of nucleated cell counts relied on the amplification of reference gene primers. Only in-frame clones appear in the TCRdb table, and some are missing; sequencing was by immunoSEQ multiplex PCR. D and trimming come from the DNA, and the V and J calls and clone size come from that table. The table shows some 530,000 clones, with less than 90% occurring only once.

The chain recombines TRBV3-1 (or the pseudogene TRBV3-2) with TRBJ2-7; 16 bases are a match to TRBD2. This sequence was found in a woman aged 55-70 years who had recovered from COVID-19. Input material: PBMCs or T cells enriched from blood (not recorded which). Here the CDR3 DNA reads TGTGCCAGCAGCCTCGGGACTAGCGGGGGGGCCAGTTACGAGCAGTACTTC. Protein: CASSLGTSGGASYEQYF.